The subject of this entry is one TCR beta chain. The antigen is not known. Between the trimmed V and J ends, which lost 8 bases and 10 bases, there was a span of 6 bases. The CDR3 totals 10 residues. Germline CDR1 SEHNR, CDR2 FQNEAQ (reference sequence). The sample originates from a study of shared clonotypes between healthy human individuals. Donors, healthy HIV-negative adults, lacked recent acute infections or vaccinations. Deep-level settings were used for running the assay. Using immunoSEQ multiplex PCR, the repertoire was profiled, and TCRdb retains in-frame clones only, with some absent. The repertoire includes about 1.1 million clones, approximately 77% of them detected once, and more than 0.85% sits in the top ten. Study-wide findings and caveats: Though the depth was large, rarefaction showed that sorted-subset sequencing was incomplete.

J is TRBJ1-6 and V is TRBV7-9; D is unresolved. The sample consisted of memory CD4+ T cells from PBMCs. Indicated subset: CD45RA-negative fraction. This TCR was sampled from a man in his late teens or twenties in good health. Some clones in this sample may be carry-over from other donors' samples. The CDR3 here is CASRESPLHF. In DNA, the CDR3 is TGTGCCAGCCGAGAGTCACCCCTCCACTTT.